The rows below give T cell receptor beta chains drawn from one sample of a study of CD8 T cells in ankylosing spondylitis. TCRdb redid the calling of the 5' RACE reads with MiXCR, one entry per CDR3 protein. The table shows approximately 540,000 distinct CDR3 sequences, with about 13% occurring only once. The material sequenced was blood, either unsorted or a sorted T cell fraction (not recorded which). The source is a male donor with ankylosing spondylitis. The conserved cysteine and the conserved F or W are not part of the CDR3 here. Each record gives: clone size, V gene, CDR3 length, CDR3 protein. The size field is filled for only some rows; it gives once, few, many or a size class.

-	TRBV6-1	15	ASRSDAGSQVYNEQF
-	TRBV20-1	10	SGRGEADTQY
few	TRBV12-3/TRBV12-4	15	ASSFGGGGLGTDTQY
few	TRBV2	11	ASSEGQTSNIF
-	TRBV4-2	14	ASSQVLAGGSGELF
few	TRBV15	12	ATSGRDSQETQY
few	TRBV12-3/TRBV12-4	12	ASSLGLGLYEQY
-	TRBV2	10	ASSEQDNEQF
-	TRBV25-1	13	ASSEWEGGGNEQF
many	TRBV10-3	12	AISESRENTEAF
many	TRBV3-1	13	ASSLLPAGGYEQF
few	TRBV5-1	13	ASSSEGTGVNGYT
many	TRBV12-3/TRBV12-4	11	ASSFTGEETQY
-	TRBV24-1	15	ATSGPGGGSGANVLT
-	TRBV20-1	13	SAKRTSGLYNEQF
many	TRBV4-2	12	ASSQEDQDNEQF
-	TRBV5-1	11	ASSLERGAWAF
few	TRBV24-1	10	ATSDIGQPQH
-	TRBV5-1	15	ASSLGPQRLDTRELF
-	TRBV18	17	ASSQRPGTGIANTGELF
-	TRBV20-1	12	SALPAGAEDTQY
-	TRBV30	13	AWRGGRRDLYGYT
many	TRBV29-1	12	SGGDRTNTGELF
-	TRBV7-2	12	ASSGTQGADTQY
few	TRBV20-1	14	SARDQIRSPRDGYT
-	TRBV7-9	13	ASSPTGEPNEKLF
-	TRBV5-1	14	ASSFLGQGATDTQY
-	TRBV5-1	15	ASSLYSVGQVGETQY
many	TRBV20-1	11	STVAESTDTQY
-	TRBV20-1	9	SATQADTQY
-	TRBV12-3/TRBV12-4	12	ASSLDVSGETQY
-	TRBV2	13	ASSKTSGTYNEQF
-	TRBV12-3/TRBV12-4	14	ASSQQLAGVSDTQY
-	TRBV5-1	12	ASSLRDRVTEQF
many	TRBV3-1	13	ASSQGLAGGPAEF
-	TRBV24-1	14	ATSDTLAGVAGELF
few	TRBV6-1	12	ATESGTGDEKLF
-	TRBV18	11	ASSPVGNYGYT
-	TRBV3-1	13	ASSQFSGSYNEQF
-	TRBV30	11	AWSLVNTGELF
-	TRBV2	12	ATQSGTRQETQY
few	TRBV25-1	13	ASSVAPGTFNGYT
few	TRBV5-1	16	ASSLAGLAGGVQETQY
few	TRBV20-1	13	SAGGGRVSADTQY
-	TRBV12-3/TRBV12-4	13	ASNRLISGANDLT
few	TRBV5-1	12	ASSAGVDLYGYT
-	TRBV5-1	13	ASSSSRGLNEKLF
few	TRBV3-1	15	ASSQVARLAVYNEQF
many	TRBV12-3/TRBV12-4	13	ASSKTGNPGNTIY
many	TRBV13	12	ASSLVVGTYGYT
many	TRBV27	13	ASSLSTSGIGEQF
-	TRBV5-1	15	ASSLSGDYNSGNTIY
-	TRBV6-1	15	ASSARDSQSSYNEQF